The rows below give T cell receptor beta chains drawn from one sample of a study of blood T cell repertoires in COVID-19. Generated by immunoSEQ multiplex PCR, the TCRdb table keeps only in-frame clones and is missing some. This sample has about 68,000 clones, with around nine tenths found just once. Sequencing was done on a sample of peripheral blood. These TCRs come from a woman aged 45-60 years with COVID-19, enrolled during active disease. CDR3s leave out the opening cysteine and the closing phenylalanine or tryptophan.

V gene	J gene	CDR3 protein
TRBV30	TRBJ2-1	AWITSGRAWGEQF
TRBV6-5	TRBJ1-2	ASTTTQGYYGYT
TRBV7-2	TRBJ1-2	ASSHAVDYGYT
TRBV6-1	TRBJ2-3	ASSVETEILTDTQY
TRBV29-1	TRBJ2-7	SVEDRAHEQY
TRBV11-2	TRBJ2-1	ASSLDRLAVYYNEQF
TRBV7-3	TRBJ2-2	ASSPDGTGIYTGELF
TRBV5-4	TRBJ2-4	ASSLDQGMGNIQY
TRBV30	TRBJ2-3	AWSFRLTDTQY
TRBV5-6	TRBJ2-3	ASSLGLATDTQY
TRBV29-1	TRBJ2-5	GGAGQETQY
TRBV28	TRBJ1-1	ASSPPHRGSEAF
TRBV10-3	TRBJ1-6	AISESGLDYSPLH
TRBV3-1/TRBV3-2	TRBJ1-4	ASSQQTGSGEKLF
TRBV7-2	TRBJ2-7	ASRGLAGGSTYEQY
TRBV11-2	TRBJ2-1	ASSLESGRAYEQF
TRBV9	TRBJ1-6	ASSPSRGGNSPLH
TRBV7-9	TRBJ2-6	ASSLVGAGANVLT
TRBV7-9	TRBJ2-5	ASSLYWLLQGETQY
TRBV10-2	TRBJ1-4	ASGDREITNEKLF
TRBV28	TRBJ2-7	ASVRGEQY
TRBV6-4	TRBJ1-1	ASSRLLNTEAF
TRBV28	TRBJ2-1	ASSWRPGDSYNEQF
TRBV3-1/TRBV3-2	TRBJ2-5	ASHGGGRLTQY
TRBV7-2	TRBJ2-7	ASSLTTGVIEQY
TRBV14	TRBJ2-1	ASSPTSGSYNEQF
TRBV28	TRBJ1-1	ASSLMTGMAF
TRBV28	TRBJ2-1	ASSLTSGKGNEQF
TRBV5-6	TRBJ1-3	ASSFFQTGNTIY
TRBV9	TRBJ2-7	ASSVDIGGRGYEQY
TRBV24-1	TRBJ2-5	APRNRDRVVGVAPVWYQETQY
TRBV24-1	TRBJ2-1	ATSDPDGGRSYNEQF
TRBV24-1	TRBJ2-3	ATSDSREATDTQY
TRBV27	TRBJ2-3	ASSKLKIEGTDTQY
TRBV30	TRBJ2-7	AWRAGGHFSYEQY
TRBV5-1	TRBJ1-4	ASSAAAGRPEKLF
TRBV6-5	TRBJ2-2	ARGLATTGELF
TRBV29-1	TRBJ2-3	SVPGLDTQY
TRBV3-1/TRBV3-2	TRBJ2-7	ASRRTSGDSYEQY
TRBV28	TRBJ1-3	ASTRGTFRTGNTIY
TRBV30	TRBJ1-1	AWSHQGAETEAF
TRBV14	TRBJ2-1	ASSLRRADQF
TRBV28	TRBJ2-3	ASSQSGTSGPRTDTQY
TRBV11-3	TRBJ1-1	ASSPQRGNTEAF
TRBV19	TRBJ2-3	ASSLGHTDTQY
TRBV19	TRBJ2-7	ASRPTTSGTSSYEQY
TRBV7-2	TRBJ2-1	ASSLDPGGYEQF
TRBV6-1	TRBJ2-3	ASSEENSYTDTQY
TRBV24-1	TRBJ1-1	ATVDRGRTEAF
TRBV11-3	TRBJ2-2	ASSLGPDRRSGELF
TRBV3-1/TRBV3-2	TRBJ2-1	ASSHLYNEQF
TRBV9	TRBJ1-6	ASRPPGQARDSYNSPLH
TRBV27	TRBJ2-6	ASSVGGANVLT
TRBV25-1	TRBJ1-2	ASSESGLRGYT
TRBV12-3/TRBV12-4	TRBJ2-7	ASSQNRVEVH